This T cell receptor (beta chain) was profiled in a study of patients and donors after allogeneic stem cell transplantation. The germline CDR1 and CDR2 sequences are MNHEY and SVGAGI. V dropped 2 bases and J dropped 8; count of bases not matched to a gene: 0. CDR3 length equals 13 residues. Each CDR3 protein gets one entry after TCRdb re-called the RT-PCR reads with MiXCR. Seen here are about 76,000 distinct CDR3 sequences, less than 30% observed once, and the top ten hold 26%. The source material was blood, either unsorted or a sorted T cell fraction (not recorded which). The genes are TRBV6-5 and TRBJ2-1; 10 bases match TRBD1. The source of this sequence is a human donor who was either an allogeneic HSCT recipient or a stem cell or donor lymphocyte infusion donor (not recorded which). It is not recorded whose cells these are; they may come from a transplant donor. This CDR3 reads CASSYGTGDEQFF. CDR3 nucleotides: TGTGCCAGCAGTTACGGGACAGGGGATGAGCAGTTCTTC.